The T cell receptor (beta chain) described here comes from a study of cytomegalovirus exposure and HLA in healthy donors (dated by TCRdb to about 2017). Background on the whole study: According to an earlier analysis of several hundred of the donors, about 179 million T cells yielded roughly 110 million unique TCR beta sequences and around 300 Gb of sequence data. Approximately 300 gigabases of sequencing data and around 80 million unique TCR sequences made up an early release that covered 640 HLA-typed donors. Of the roughly 400 genotyped donors, approximately 82% fell in the genetic ancestry cluster associated with self-reported Caucasian donors. The study aimed to test whether signatures of past pathogen exposure could be identified by cataloging public T cell receptors. Using immunosequencing, the study profiled T cell repertoires from 500 to 800 subjects and related those repertoires to cytomegalovirus serostatus. Besides the first cohort of approximately 710 subjects, a separate validation cohort made up of over 95 different subjects was used. To predict cytomegalovirus infection status, the study brought together high-throughput TCR immunosequencing, statistical association of individual TCRs with disease status, and machine learning. A later analysis re-analyzed previously published TCR beta repertoires from roughly 600 donors and added high-resolution HLA genotyping to study TCR occurrence patterns. In the later analysis, no new phenotypic data were used to find candidate immune exposures; instead, reliance was placed on TCR beta sequences and their occurrence across donors. An earlier analysis of about 620 of the donors applied high-throughput TCR beta sequencing to assess whether each TCR beta V gene segment acted as functional or pseudogenic. Donor age, sex, ethnicity and CMV serostatus were compiled alongside the repertoire data. A later genetic analysis took genome-wide SNP genotypes for about three fifths of the roughly 700 donors and used that subset as a discovery cohort. All discovery cohort repertoires had been generated using a single sequencing platform. Both class I and class II loci were covered by HLA typing, at four-digit resolution. The number of typed donors differed by locus: about 629-640 for A, B, C, DRB1 and DQB1; 522 for DQA1; roughly 600 for DPA1; and about 450 for DPB1. Roughly five DR-DQ haplotypes were handled as single units for association and clustering, since linkage in the cohort was strong. Across around 400 genotyped donors of the cohort, an average of approximately 200,000 unique TCR beta nucleotide sequences per donor were sequenced, and about a sixth of those sequences were non-productive. What the research found in general, with its limitations: For the cohort, immune exposure information was limited to CMV serostatus. In a later genetic analysis, a missense DCLRE1C variant was associated with V-gene and J-gene trimming of TCR beta chains, and the association was replicated in an independent cohort. While some public TCRs were present in many individuals, most TCR sequences turned up only very rarely across donors. Specific HLA alleles were associated with some 15,000 TCR beta sequences at a false discovery rate of 0.05 in a later analysis. In a later analysis, HLA-associated TCR beta chains were found to be more clonally expanded and to have lower generation probabilities than equally common non-associated chains. Sequencing depth was assumed to be roughly uniform across donors in the presence/absence analyses, though that assumption may not hold. Linkage disequilibrium might explain the correlated functional status among segregating V segments, but an unknown experimental factor could not be excluded. In an earlier analysis of about 600 of the donors, most TCR beta V segments appeared in productive rearrangements about 90% or about 30% of the time, broadly matching IMGT annotations. Because HLA typing was missing for some donors at each locus, association tests included only the typed subset. The classifier was reported to diagnose cytomegalovirus status with high specificity and sensitivity in both the original and validation cohorts. In vitro tests confirmed that a few of the cytomegalovirus-associated TCR beta chains recognize cytomegalovirus antigens. A later genetic analysis reported fewer N-insertions in productive TCRs among donors in an Asian-associated ancestry cluster than the approximately 670-donor mean. A group of highly shared sequence variants was considered likely to be a technical artifact of the sequencing pipeline. The cohort was sequenced for TCR beta chains only, and without alpha or paired-chain data the features that could be detected were limited. The study gave a list of roughly 150 TCR beta chains associated with cytomegalovirus. According to a later analysis, most CMV-associated TCR beta chains appeared to be HLA-restricted, and the HLA associations seemed to be driven largely by CMV exposure. According to a later analysis, TCR association rates differed among HLA loci, with DRB1 alleles showing the most associated TCRs and HLA-C alleles showing the fewest. According to a later analysis, parvovirus B19, influenza, CMV and Epstein-Barr virus appeared linked to several top co-occurrence clusters. The 87-base-pair reads could not distinguish some IMGT-functional V segments, including TRBV6-2 and TRBV6-3, so those segments were excluded. Roughly 17 rarely observed V segments, including chromosome 9 orphons, were excluded from the earlier analysis of approximately 600 of the donors because counts were too low. When HLA alleles, especially DR and DQ, strongly co-occurred, TCR associations were difficult to assign to individual alleles. According to the authors, the approach could potentially be generalized to other disease states and immunological phenotypes. A further reported finding was that TCR beta sequences accurately predicted the HLA-A and HLA-B alleles for most subjects in the first cohort.

About this clone itself: This clone's antigen is unknown. No much larger clonotype is one base removed from it; base qualities were not supplied.

The cohort consisted of 670 or so healthy bone marrow donors. All cohort members were sampled while nominally healthy, although unrecorded immune exposures were likely present. The donor was CMV seropositive and belonged to the group of around 300 seropositive cohort members. Every donor gave a peripheral blood sample, and the peripheral blood mononuclear cells from that sample were used for TCR beta sequencing. Genomic DNA extraction from the blood cell samples was performed with the Qiagen DNeasy Blood Extraction Kit. The method was the immunoSEQ multiplex PCR assay. A mixture of 60 forward primers for TCR Vbeta segments and 13 reverse primers for TCR Jbeta segments was used in the multiplex PCR. The CDR3 region of rearranged TCR beta genes was amplified from genomic DNA by a multiplex PCR assay. The amplified TCR beta libraries were sequenced on the Illumina HiSeq System as 87-base-pair reads. The paper's processing steps were these. In a later analysis, 80 million or so unique TCR beta chains were counted across the 500 to 700 repertoires, and approximately 11 million of these chains were shared by at least two donors. Raw reads were error-corrected and collapsed into unique sequences with a nearest-neighbor algorithm that merged closely related sequences to remove PCR and sequencing errors. V, D and J gene segments were assigned by aligning CDR3 sequences to IMGT reference sequences. For a sequence to be retained, a match of at least six nucleotides was required to both a V gene segment and a J gene segment. Rearrangements were classified as productive when the CDR3 lacked stop codons and remained in frame with V and J, and all other rearrangements were classified as non-productive. CDR3 was defined according to IMGT convention as the region running from the second conserved V-encoded cysteine to the conserved J-encoded phenylalanine. In an earlier analysis of roughly 610 of the donors, sequences lacking an unambiguous match to a single V gene segment were excluded. In an earlier analysis of several hundred of the donors, V segments were called functional above 56.7% productive rearrangements and were called segregating when the between-donor standard deviation exceeded 5%. A statistical classification framework was built to diagnose cytomegalovirus status from the catalog of TCR beta chain sequences. In a later analysis, TCR nucleotide sequences were compared against IMGT/GENE-DB human TR gene sequences so that V and J genes could be assigned. Using the TCRdist pipeline, a later analysis assigned CDR3 sequences along with most-parsimonious VDJ recombination scenarios. In a later analysis, each TCR beta chain was defined by its CDR3 amino acid sequence together with its V-gene family, and reads without a unique V-gene family were excluded. To address suspected cross-contamination and a sequencing artifact, a later analysis removed approximately 600 highly shared, low-generation-probability nucleotide sequences. In a later analysis, a clonal expansion index was calculated for each public chain from normalized within-repertoire ranks of inferred template counts. Generation probabilities in a later analysis came from a VDJ recombination model fitted to out-of-frame rearrangements, and those results were checked against IGoR. Hypergeometric tests were used in a later analysis to score TCR-TCR, TCR-HLA and TCR-CMV co-occurrence, with a repertoire-size bias correction applied to the TCR pairs. In a later analysis, false discovery rates were estimated by permuting HLA or CMV assignments 20 times. In a later analysis, co-occurring TCRs were grouped with DBSCAN, and TCRdist sequence similarity was added when clustering was performed within HLA-allele-positive subsets. Co-occurrence clustering excluded repertoires with fewer than 30,000 or more than 120,000 public chains, plus five with anomalous nucleotide sharing. Entries here come from immuneACCESS through TCRdb and include only in-frame sequences with V and J called. Some clones fail to appear in such tables; in the studies checked, an unresolved V gene covers under half of the shortfall, and the cause of the remainder is unknown. V and J calls and clone size are as listed in that table; D and trimming were resolved from the DNA. The sample table records 180,000 or so clones; roughly 80% of these occur just once. 6.5% of the sample goes to the ten largest clones.

Sequences SGHRS (CDR1) and YFSETQ (CDR2) are obtained from the germline V gene. The CDR3 has 16 amino acids, counting the end cysteine and phenylalanine. The CDR3 DNA has 48 bases and is translated from base 1. V ends up 3 bases short and J 2 bases short, with an unmatched junction base count of 10. The rearranged segments are TRBV5-1 and TRBJ2-7, with TRBD2 identical over 8 junction bases. The origin of this receptor is a woman aged 45 to 65 in good health and CMV-seropositive. The sample was PBMCs. CDR3 protein: CASSSGGGRITYEQYF. The sequenced DNA: TGCGCCAGCAGCTCGGGGGGCGGGAGGATCACCTACGAGCAGTACTTC.